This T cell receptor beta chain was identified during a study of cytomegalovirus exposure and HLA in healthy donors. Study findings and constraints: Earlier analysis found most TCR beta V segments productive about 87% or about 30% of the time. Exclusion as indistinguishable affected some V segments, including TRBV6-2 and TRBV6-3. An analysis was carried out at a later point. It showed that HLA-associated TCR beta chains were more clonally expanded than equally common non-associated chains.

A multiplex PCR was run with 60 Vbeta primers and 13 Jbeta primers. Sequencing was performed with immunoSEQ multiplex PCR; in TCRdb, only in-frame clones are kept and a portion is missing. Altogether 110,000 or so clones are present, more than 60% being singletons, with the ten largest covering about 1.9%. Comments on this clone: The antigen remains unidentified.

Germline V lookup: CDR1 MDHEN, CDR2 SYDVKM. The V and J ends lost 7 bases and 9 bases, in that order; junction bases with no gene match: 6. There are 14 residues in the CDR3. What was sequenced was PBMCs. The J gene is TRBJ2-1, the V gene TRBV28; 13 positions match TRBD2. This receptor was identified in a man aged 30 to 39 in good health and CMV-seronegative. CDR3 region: CASIGLAGAVEQFF. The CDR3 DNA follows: TGTGCCAGCATAGGACTAGCGGGAGCAGTTGAGCAGTTCTTC. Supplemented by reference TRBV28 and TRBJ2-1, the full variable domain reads DVKVTQSSRYLVKRTGEKVFLECVQDMDHENMFWYRQDPGLGLRLIYFSYDVKMKEKGDIPEGYSVSREKKERFSLILESASTNQTSMYLCASIGLAGAVEQFFGPGTRLTVL.